These T cell receptor beta chains were read from a single sample in a study of post-analysis software for immune sequencing data. TCRdb reanalysed the PCR reads using MiXCR and keeps one entry per CDR3 protein. Counted here are a few hundred thousand distinct CDR3 sequences, roughly 40% occurring once; the ten biggest clones make up less than 8%. The specimen sequenced was blood. Source of these receptors: a girl aged 2-10 years with multiple sclerosis. CDR3s include the opening cysteine and the closing phenylalanine or tryptophan. Fields, in order: J gene, clone size, V gene, D gene, CDR3 DNA, CDR3 protein. A D gene is named only where the DNA matches it firmly. Clone size is stated in some rows and not others, as once, few, many or a class when expanded.

TRBJ2-5	many	TRBV4-1	TRBD2	TGCGCCAGCAGCCAAGCGATCGGGGGGAGCCAAGAGACCCAGTACTTC	CASSQAIGGSQETQYF
TRBJ2-5	NA	TRBV18	TRBD2	TGTGCCAGCTCACCCCTTGCGGGGGGCTCCCGGGAGGAGACCCAGTACTTC	CASSPLAGGSREETQYF
TRBJ2-7	NA	TRBV2	NA	TGTGCCAGCAGTGAACCGCCCTACGAGCAGTACTTC	CASSEPPYEQYF
TRBJ2-7	NA	TRBV4-3	TRBD1	TGCGCCAGCAGCCAAGATGACAGGGGAAGCTACGAGCAGTACTTC	CASSQDDRGSYEQYF
TRBJ2-1	NA	TRBV7-2	NA	TGTGCCAGCAGACAGACAGGATCGAATGAGCAGTTCTTC	CASRQTGSNEQFF
TRBJ2-3	NA	TRBV28	NA	TGTGCCAGCAGTTCCACTACAGGGTGGGGCACAGATACGCAGTATTTT	CASSSTTGWGTDTQYF
TRBJ2-1	NA	TRBV5-1	TRBD2	TGCGCCAGCAGCCCCCGGGGCGGGGGGATCTACAATGAGCAGTTCTTC	CASSPRGGGIYNEQFF
TRBJ1-2	few	TRBV29-1	NA	TGCAGCGTTGAAGATCCCGGCTATGGCTACACCTTC	CSVEDPGYGYTF
TRBJ2-3	NA	TRBV18	NA	TGTGCCAGCTCACCATCCTGGGGAGATACGCAGTATTTT	CASSPSWGDTQYF
TRBJ2-4	NA	TRBV6-1	TRBD1	TGTGCCAGCAGCCCTAGGACAGGGTACATACTAGCCAAAAACATTCAGTACTTC	CASSPRTGYILAKNIQYF
TRBJ2-7	NA	TRBV29-1	NA	TGCAGCGTGATAACGCTGGGCTACGAGCAGTACTTC	CSVITLGYEQYF
TRBJ1-2	NA	TRBV7-2	NA	TGTGCCAGCAGTACCGCGGGGAACTTCTTCCATGGCTACACCTTC	CASSTAGNFFHGYTF
TRBJ2-3	few	TRBV5-1	TRBD1	TGCGCCAGCAGCTTAGACAGGGTCCGTGATACGCAGTATTTT	CASSLDRVRDTQYF
TRBJ2-1	NA	TRBV5-5	TRBD2	TGTGCCAGCAGCTTTCGGACTAGCGGGAGAAATGAGCAGTTCTTC	CASSFRTSGRNEQFF
TRBJ1-1	NA	TRBV20-1	NA	TGCAGTGCTACCAGGGAGCCGAACACTGAAGCTTTCTTT	CSATREPNTEAFF
TRBJ1-1	few	TRBV10-3	NA	TGTGCCATCAGTGAGTCCGGGATGGGGCTTACTGAAGCTTTCTTT	CAISESGMGLTEAFF
TRBJ2-5	few	TRBV7-3	NA	TGTGCCAGCAGCTGGGGCCCCTCCTGGGACCAAGAGACCCAGTACTTC	CASSWGPSWDQETQYF
TRBJ1-2	few	TRBV10-2	TRBD1	TGCGCCAGCAGGGCAGGGGGTGTGCATGGCTACACCTTC	CASRAGGVHGYTF
TRBJ2-1	NA	TRBV20-1	TRBD2	TGCAGTGCTAGTGACAAGGTAGCGGGGGGGCTGATTGAGCAGTTCTTC	CSASDKVAGGLIEQFF
TRBJ2-3	NA	TRBV7-2	TRBD2	TGTGCCAGCAGCTTATCGGCCTCCGGGAGGGTGGATACGCAGTATTTT	CASSLSASGRVDTQYF
TRBJ2-1	few	TRBV7-3	TRBD1	TGTGCCAGCAGCTTGTGGGACAGCTCCTACAATGAGCAGTTCTTC	CASSLWDSSYNEQFF
TRBJ1-5	NA	TRBV6-6	NA	TGTGCCAGCAGTTGGGGACTGGGTAGCAATCAGCCCCAGCATTTT	CASSWGLGSNQPQHF
TRBJ1-1	NA	TRBV3-1	TRBD1	TGTGCCAGCAGCCAAAGGCCCGGGACAGGGCAAGCTTTCTTT	CASSQRPGTGQAFF
TRBJ2-1	NA	TRBV29-1	TRBD1	TGCAGCGTTGAAGGAGACAGGGGGCAGTTTCATGAGCAGTTCTTC	CSVEGDRGQFHEQFF
TRBJ2-7	few	TRBV6-5	TRBD1	TGTGCCAGCAGTTACGAAGGGGGCCTCTCCTACGAGCAGTACTTC	CASSYEGGLSYEQYF
TRBJ2-2	NA	TRBV25-1	NA	TGTGCCAGCAGTGGAGACGGGGTTCTTGGCGCCGGGGAGCTGTTTTTT	CASSGDGVLGAGELFF
TRBJ2-7	NA	TRBV5-1	NA	TGCGCCAGCAGCTTTCGCCAGTCCTACGAGCAGTACTTC	CASSFRQSYEQYF
TRBJ2-3	NA	TRBV7-3	TRBD2	TGTGCCAGCAGCTTACAACTAGCGGACAGCACAGATACGCAGTATTTT	CASSLQLADSTDTQYF
TRBJ2-1	NA	TRBV24-1	NA	TGTGCCACCGCCGGAGATACAGGGAGGGGGAAAAATGAGCAGTTCTTC	CATAGDTGRGKNEQFF
TRBJ2-7	once	TRBV5-5	NA	TGTGCCAGCAGCAGTCAGGGAACGGGCTACGAGCAGTACTTC	CASSSQGTGYEQYF